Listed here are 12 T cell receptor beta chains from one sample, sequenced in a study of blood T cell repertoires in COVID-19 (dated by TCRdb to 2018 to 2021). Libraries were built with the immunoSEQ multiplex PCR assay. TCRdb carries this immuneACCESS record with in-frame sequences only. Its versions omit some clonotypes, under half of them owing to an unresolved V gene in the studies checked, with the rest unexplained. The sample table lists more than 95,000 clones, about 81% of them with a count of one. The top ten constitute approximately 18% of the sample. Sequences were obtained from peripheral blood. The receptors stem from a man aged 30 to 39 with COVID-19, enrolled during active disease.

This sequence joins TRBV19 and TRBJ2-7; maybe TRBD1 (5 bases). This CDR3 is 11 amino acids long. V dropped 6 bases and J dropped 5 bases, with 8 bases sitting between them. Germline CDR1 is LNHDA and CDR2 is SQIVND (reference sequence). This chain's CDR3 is CASRQGHEQYF. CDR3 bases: TGTGCCAGTAGGCAGGGCCACGAGCAGTACTTC. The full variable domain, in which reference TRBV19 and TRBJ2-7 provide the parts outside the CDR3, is DGGITQSPKYLFRKEGQNVTLSCEQNLNHDAMYWYRQDPGQGLRLIYYSQIVNDFQKGDIAEGYSVSREKKESFPLTVTSAQKNPTAFYLCASRQGHEQYFGPGTRLTVT.

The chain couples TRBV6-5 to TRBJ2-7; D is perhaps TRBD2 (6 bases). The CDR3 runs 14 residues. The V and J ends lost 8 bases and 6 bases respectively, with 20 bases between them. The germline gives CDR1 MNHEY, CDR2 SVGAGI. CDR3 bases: TGTGCCAGCCGGCGGGATTGGGGTGGGCTCGAGCAGTACTTC. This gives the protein CASRRDWGGLEQYF.

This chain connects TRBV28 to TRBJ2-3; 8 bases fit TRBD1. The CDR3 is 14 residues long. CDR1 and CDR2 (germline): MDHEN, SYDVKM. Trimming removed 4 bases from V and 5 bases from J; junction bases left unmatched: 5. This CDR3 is CASSSGQGGDTQYF. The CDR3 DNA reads TGTGCCAGCAGTTCCGGACAGGGCGGAGATACGCAGTATTTT.

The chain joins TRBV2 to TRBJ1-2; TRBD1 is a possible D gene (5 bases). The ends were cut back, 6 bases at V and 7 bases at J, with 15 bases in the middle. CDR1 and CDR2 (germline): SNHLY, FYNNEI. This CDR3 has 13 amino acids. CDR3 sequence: CASRGQGFGGYTF. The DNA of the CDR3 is TGTGCCAGCAGGGGTCAGGGCTTCGGTGGCTACACCTTC.

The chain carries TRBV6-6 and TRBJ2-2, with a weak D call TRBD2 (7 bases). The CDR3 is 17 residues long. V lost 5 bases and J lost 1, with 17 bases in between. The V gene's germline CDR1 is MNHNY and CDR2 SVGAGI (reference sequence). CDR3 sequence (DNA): TGTGCCAGCAGTCCCACGGGGGGCGAATTGAACACCGGGGAGCTGTTTTTT. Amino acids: CASSPTGGELNTGELFF.

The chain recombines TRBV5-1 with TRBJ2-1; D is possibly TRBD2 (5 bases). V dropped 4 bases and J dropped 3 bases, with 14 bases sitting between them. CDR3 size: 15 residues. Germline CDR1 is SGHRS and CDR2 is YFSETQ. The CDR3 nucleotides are TGCGCCAGCAGCATTAGCGATCTACTCTACAATGAGCAGTTCTTC. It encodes CASSISDLLYNEQFF.

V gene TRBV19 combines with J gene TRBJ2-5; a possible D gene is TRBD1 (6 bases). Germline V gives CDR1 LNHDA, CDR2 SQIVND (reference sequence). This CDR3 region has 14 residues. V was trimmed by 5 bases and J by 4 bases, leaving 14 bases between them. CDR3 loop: CASSVSGQLETQYF. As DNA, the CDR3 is TGTGCCAGTAGTGTCTCCGGACAGTTAGAGACCCAGTACTTC. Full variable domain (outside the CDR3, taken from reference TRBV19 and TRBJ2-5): DGGITQSPKYLFRKEGQNVTLSCEQNLNHDAMYWYRQDPGQGLRLIYYSQIVNDFQKGDIAEGYSVSREKKESFPLTVTSAQKNPTAFYLCASSVSGQLETQYFGPGTRLLVL.

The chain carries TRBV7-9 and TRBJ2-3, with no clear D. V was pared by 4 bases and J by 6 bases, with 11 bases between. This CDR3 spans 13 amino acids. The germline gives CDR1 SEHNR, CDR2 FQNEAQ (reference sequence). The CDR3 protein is CASSSSTPDTQYF. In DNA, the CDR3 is TGTGCCAGCAGCTCGTCGACTCCGGATACGCAGTATTTT.

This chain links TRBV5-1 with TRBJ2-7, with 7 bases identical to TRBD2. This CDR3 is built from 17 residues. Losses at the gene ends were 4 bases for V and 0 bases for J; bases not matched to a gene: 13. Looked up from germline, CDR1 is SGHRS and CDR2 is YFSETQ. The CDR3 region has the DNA TGCGCCAGCAGCCGGGAAGGTGGCGGGAGCGTCTCCTACGAGCAGTACTTC. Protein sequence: CASSREGGGSVSYEQYF.

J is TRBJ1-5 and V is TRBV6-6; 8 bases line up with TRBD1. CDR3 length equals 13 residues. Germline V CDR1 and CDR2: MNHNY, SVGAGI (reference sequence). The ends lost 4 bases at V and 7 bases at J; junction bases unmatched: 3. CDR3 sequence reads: CASSSDRGQPQHF. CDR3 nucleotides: TGTGCCAGCAGTTCTGACAGGGGACAGCCCCAGCATTTT.

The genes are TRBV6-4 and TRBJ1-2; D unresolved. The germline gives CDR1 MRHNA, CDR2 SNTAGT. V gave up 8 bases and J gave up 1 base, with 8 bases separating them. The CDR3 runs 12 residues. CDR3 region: CASPRGNYGYTF. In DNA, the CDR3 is TGTGCCAGCCCCCGGGGTAACTATGGCTACACCTTC.

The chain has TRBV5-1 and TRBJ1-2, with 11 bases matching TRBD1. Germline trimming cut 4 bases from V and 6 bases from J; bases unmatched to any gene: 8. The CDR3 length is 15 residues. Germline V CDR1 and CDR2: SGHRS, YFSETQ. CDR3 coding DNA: TGCGCCAGCAGCGCTACAGGGACAGGGGGTAATGGCTACACCTTC. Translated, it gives CASSATGTGGNGYTF.